The rows below give T cell receptor beta chains drawn from one sample of a study of Ad26.COV2.S vaccination and SARS-CoV-2 variants. The protocol was immunoSEQ multiplex PCR, while the TCRdb copy is restricted to in-frame clones and leaves out a portion. The table shows some 350,000 clones, with around 83% occurring only once. This specimen was peripheral blood, taken in a trial of Ad26.COV2.S vaccine versus placebo. Receptors were obtained from a person between 18 and 60 years old who received the Ad26.COV2.S COVID-19 vaccine or a placebo. Both conserved end residues are part of each CDR3. A D gene is named only where the DNA matches it firmly. A row's size may be missing; if present it is once, few, many or a size class.

CDR3aa: CASSESDFWNEQFF; CDR3nt: TGTGCCAGCAGTGAATCGGACTTCTGGAATGAGCAGTTCTTC; v_gene: TRBV25-1; j_gene: TRBJ2-1; d_gene: -; abundance: once
CDR3aa: CASSWDSGASTDTQYF; CDR3nt: TGCGCCAGCAGCTGGGACAGCGGAGCGAGCACAGATACGCAGTATTTT; v_gene: TRBV5-1; j_gene: TRBJ2-3; d_gene: TRBD1; abundance: -
CDR3aa: CASSPPPGETQYF; CDR3nt: TGTGCCAGCAGCCCGCCTCCCGGGGAGACCCAGTACTTC; v_gene: TRBV12-3/TRBV12-4; j_gene: TRBJ2-5; d_gene: -; abundance: -
CDR3aa: CASSSPLTAYEQYF; CDR3nt: TGTGCCAGCAGCTCGCCCCTTACGGCCTACGAGCAGTACTTC; v_gene: TRBV7-9; j_gene: TRBJ2-7; d_gene: -; abundance: -
CDR3aa: CASSPQGNRETQYF; CDR3nt: TGTGCCAGCAGCCCGCAGGGGAATCGAGAGACCCAGTACTTC; v_gene: TRBV7-2; j_gene: TRBJ2-5; d_gene: -; abundance: once
CDR3aa: CASSRGQLSYEQYF; CDR3nt: TGTGCCAGCAGCAGAGGACAGCTCTCCTACGAGCAGTACTTC; v_gene: TRBV7-9; j_gene: TRBJ2-7; d_gene: -; abundance: -
CDR3aa: CASSLVGHSTNEKLFF; CDR3nt: TGTGCCAGCAGTTTAGTCGGACATTCAACTAATGAAAAACTGTTTTTT; v_gene: TRBV28; j_gene: TRBJ1-4; d_gene: -; abundance: -
CDR3aa: CASSVSGGTGELFF; CDR3nt: TGTGCCAGCAGTGTTAGCGGGGGCACCGGGGAGCTGTTTTTT; v_gene: TRBV25-1; j_gene: TRBJ2-2; d_gene: TRBD2; abundance: -
CDR3aa: CASSFDRSNTEAFF; CDR3nt: TGTGCCAGCAGCTTTGACAGGTCGAACACTGAAGCTTTCTTT; v_gene: TRBV13; j_gene: TRBJ1-1; d_gene: -; abundance: -
CDR3aa: CASSSGTGGSYEQYF; CDR3nt: TGTGCCAGCAGTAGCGGGACAGGGGGTTCCTACGAGCAGTACTTC; v_gene: TRBV3-1/TRBV3-2; j_gene: TRBJ2-7; d_gene: TRBD1; abundance: -
CDR3aa: CASSQAWASGAKAQYF; CDR3nt: TGTGCCAGCAGCCAAGCATGGGCTAGCGGGGCTAAGGCGCAGTACTTC; v_gene: TRBV3-1/TRBV3-2; j_gene: TRBJ2-7; d_gene: TRBD2; abundance: -
CDR3aa: CAISAGGYNEQFF; CDR3nt: TGTGCCATTTCAGCGGGCGGCTACAATGAGCAGTTCTTC; v_gene: TRBV10-3; j_gene: TRBJ2-1; d_gene: -; abundance: -
CDR3aa: CSVGDNNQPQHF; CDR3nt: TGCAGCGTTGGGGATAATAATCAGCCCCAGCATTTT; v_gene: TRBV29-1; j_gene: TRBJ1-5; d_gene: -; abundance: -
CDR3aa: CASRIGLAGAEQYF; CDR3nt: TGTGCCAGTAGAATCGGACTAGCGGGAGCTGAGCAGTACTTC; v_gene: TRBV19; j_gene: TRBJ2-7; d_gene: TRBD2; abundance: -
CDR3aa: CATERGNNEQFF; CDR3nt: TGTGCCACCGAACGGGGAAACAATGAGCAGTTCTTC; v_gene: TRBV24-1; j_gene: TRBJ2-1; d_gene: -; abundance: -
CDR3aa: CASSTSGTKVSDTQYF; CDR3nt: TGTGCCAGTAGTACCTCCGGGACAAAGGTTTCAGATACGCAGTATTTT; v_gene: TRBV19; j_gene: TRBJ2-3; d_gene: -; abundance: once
CDR3aa: CASPKKRGEAFF; CDR3nt: TGTGCCAGCCCGAAGAAGAGGGGTGAAGCTTTCTTT; v_gene: TRBV13; j_gene: TRBJ1-1; d_gene: -; abundance: -
CDR3aa: CAISEGGQGARETQYF; CDR3nt: TGTGCCATCAGTGAAGGGGGACAGGGGGCTCGAGAGACCCAGTACTTC; v_gene: TRBV10-3; j_gene: TRBJ2-5; d_gene: TRBD1; abundance: -
CDR3aa: CAITEYTDRGTYEQYF; CDR3nt: TGTGCCATCACCGAATACACGGACAGGGGTACCTACGAGCAGTACTTC; v_gene: TRBV10-3; j_gene: TRBJ2-7; d_gene: TRBD1; abundance: -
CDR3aa: CASSFGRGNKNIQYF; CDR3nt: TGTGCCAGCAGTTTTGGCAGGGGAAATAAAAACATTCAGTACTTC; v_gene: TRBV28; j_gene: TRBJ2-4; d_gene: -; abundance: -
CDR3aa: CATSRPQTGTGEQYF; CDR3nt: TGTGCCACCAGCAGACCCCAAACCGGGACTGGCGAGCAGTACTTC; v_gene: TRBV15; j_gene: TRBJ2-7; d_gene: -; abundance: -
CDR3aa: CASSSRGGADTQYF; CDR3nt: TGTGCCAGCAGTTCTCGGGGAGGCGCAGATACGCAGTATTTT; v_gene: TRBV6-5; j_gene: TRBJ2-3; d_gene: -; abundance: -
CDR3aa: CASSSGLDSYNEQFF; CDR3nt: TGTGCCAGCAGCTCCGGACTAGACTCCTACAATGAGCAGTTCTTC; v_gene: TRBV7-7; j_gene: TRBJ2-1; d_gene: TRBD2; abundance: many
CDR3aa: CAISDTDRGHEKLFF; CDR3nt: TGTGCCATCAGTGACACGGACAGGGGGCATGAAAAACTGTTTTTT; v_gene: TRBV10-3; j_gene: TRBJ1-4; d_gene: TRBD1; abundance: -
CDR3aa: CASSVARGAYNEQFF; CDR3nt: TGTGCCAGCAGCGTAGCGCGGGGGGCCTACAATGAGCAGTTCTTC; v_gene: TRBV9; j_gene: TRBJ2-1; d_gene: TRBD2; abundance: many
CDR3aa: CASSPGTINTEAFF; CDR3nt: TGTGCCAGCAGTCCCGGGACCATAAACACTGAAGCTTTCTTT; v_gene: TRBV27; j_gene: TRBJ1-1; d_gene: -; abundance: -
CDR3aa: CASSVGDSPYNEQFF; CDR3nt: TGTGCCAGCAGCGTAGGGGACAGCCCTTACAATGAGCAGTTCTTC; v_gene: TRBV9; j_gene: TRBJ2-1; d_gene: TRBD1; abundance: -
CDR3aa: CASSQDSRVFYEQYF; CDR3nt: TGCGCCAGCAGCCAAGATTCCAGGGTTTTTTACGAGCAGTACTTC; v_gene: TRBV4-3; j_gene: TRBJ2-7; d_gene: -; abundance: -